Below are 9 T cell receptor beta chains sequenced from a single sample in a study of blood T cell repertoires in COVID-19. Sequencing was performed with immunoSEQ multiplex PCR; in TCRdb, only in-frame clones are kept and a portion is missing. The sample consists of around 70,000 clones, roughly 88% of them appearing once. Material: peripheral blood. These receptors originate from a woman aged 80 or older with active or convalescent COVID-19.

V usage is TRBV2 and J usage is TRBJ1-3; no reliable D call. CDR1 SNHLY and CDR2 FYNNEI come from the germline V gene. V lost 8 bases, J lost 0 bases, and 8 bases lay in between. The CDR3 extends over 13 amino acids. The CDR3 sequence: CASHTVSGNTIYF. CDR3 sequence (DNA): TGTGCCAGCCACACAGTCTCTGGAAACACCATATATTTT.

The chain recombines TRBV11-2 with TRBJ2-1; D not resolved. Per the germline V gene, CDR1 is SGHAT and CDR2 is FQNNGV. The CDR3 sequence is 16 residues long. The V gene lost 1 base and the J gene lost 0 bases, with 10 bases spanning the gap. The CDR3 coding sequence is TGTGCCAGCAGCTTAGGGCGGCAGAGCTCCTACAATGAGCAGTTCTTC. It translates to CASSLGRQSSYNEQFF.

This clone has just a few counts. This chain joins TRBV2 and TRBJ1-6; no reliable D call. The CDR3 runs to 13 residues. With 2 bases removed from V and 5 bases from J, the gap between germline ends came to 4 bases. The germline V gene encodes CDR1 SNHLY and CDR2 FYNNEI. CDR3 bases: TGTGCCAGCAGTGAATACAATAATTCACCCCTCCACTTT. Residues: CASSEYNNSPLHF.

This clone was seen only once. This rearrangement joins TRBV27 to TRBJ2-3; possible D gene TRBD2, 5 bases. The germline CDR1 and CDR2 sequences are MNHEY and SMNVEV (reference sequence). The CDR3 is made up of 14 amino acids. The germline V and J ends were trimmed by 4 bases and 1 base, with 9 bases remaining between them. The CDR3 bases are TGTGCCAGCAGTTCGGACTCTCGCACAGATACGCAGTATTTT. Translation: CASSSDSRTDTQYF.

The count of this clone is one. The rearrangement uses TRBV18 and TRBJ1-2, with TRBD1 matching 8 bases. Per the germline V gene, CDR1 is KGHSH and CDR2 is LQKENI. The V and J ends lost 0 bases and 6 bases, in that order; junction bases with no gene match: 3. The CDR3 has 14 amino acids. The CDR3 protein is CASSPPNRGDGYTF. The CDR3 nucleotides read TGTGCCAGCTCACCACCGAACAGGGGGGATGGCTACACCTTC.

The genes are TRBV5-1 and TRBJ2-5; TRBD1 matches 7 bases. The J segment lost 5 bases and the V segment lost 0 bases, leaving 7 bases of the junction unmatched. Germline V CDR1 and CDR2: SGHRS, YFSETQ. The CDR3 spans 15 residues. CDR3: CASSLAVGGMETQYF. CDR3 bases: TGCGCCAGCAGCTTGGCGGTAGGGGGCATGGAGACCCAGTACTTC.

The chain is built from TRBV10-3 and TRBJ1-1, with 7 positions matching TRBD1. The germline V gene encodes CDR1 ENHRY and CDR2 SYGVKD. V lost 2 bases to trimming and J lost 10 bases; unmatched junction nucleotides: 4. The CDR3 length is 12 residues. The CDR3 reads CAISEPQGVAFF. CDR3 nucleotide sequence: TGTGCCATCAGTGAGCCCCAGGGGGTAGCTTTCTTT.

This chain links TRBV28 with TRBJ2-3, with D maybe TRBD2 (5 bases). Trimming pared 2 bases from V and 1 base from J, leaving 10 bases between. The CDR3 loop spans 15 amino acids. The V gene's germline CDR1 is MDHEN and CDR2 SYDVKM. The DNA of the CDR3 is TGTGCCAGCAGTTTAACCGGGATCGGCACAGATACGCAGTATTTT. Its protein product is CASSLTGIGTDTQYF.

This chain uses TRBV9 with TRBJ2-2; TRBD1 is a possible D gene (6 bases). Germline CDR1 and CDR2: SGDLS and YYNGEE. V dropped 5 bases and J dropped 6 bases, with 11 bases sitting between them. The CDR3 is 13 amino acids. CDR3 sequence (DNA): TGTGCCAGCAGTCCACAGGGTCCCGGGGAGCTGTTTTTT. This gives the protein CASSPQGPGELFF.